One and the same sample provided the 7 T cell receptor beta chains below, sequenced in a study of identical twins. TCRdb passed the 5' RACE reads through MiXCR, listing each CDR3 protein once. In the table there are more than 400,000 distinct CDR3 sequences, nearly 15% of which are singletons. In addition, the sample was reused for a study of yellow fever vaccine responses in identical twins.

The sample consisted of CD4+ T cells sorted from blood. The receptors stem from a young woman in good health.

This chain joins TRBV11-3 and TRBJ2-7; the D gene could be TRBD1 or TRBD2 (5 bases each). V dropped 4 bases and J dropped 2 bases, with 15 bases sitting between them. The CDR3 extends over 15 amino acids. Germline V gene lookup returns CDR1 SGHNT and CDR2 YENEEA. CDR3 sequence (DNA): TGTGCCAGCAGCTCGTCCGGGACCCAAACCTACGAGCAGTACTTC. This codes for CASSSSGTQTYEQYF.

V usage is TRBV12-5 and J usage is TRBJ2-7, with 8 bases lining up with TRBD2. Trimming took 3 bases from V and 0 from J; bases not matched to a gene: 4. Germline V lookup: CDR1 LGHNT, CDR2 FRNRAP. The CDR3 length is 15 residues. The CDR3 DNA is TGTGCTAGTGGTTTTTGGCGGGAGGACTCCTACGAGCAGTACTTC. Translation gives CASGFWREDSYEQYF.

CDR3 loop: CASSQANEKLFF. The CDR3, as DNA: TGTGCCAGCAGTCAAGCTAATGAAAAACTGTTTTTT. The gene calls are TRBV28 and TRBJ1-4; D is unresolved. The CDR3 runs to 12 residues. Trimming pared 5 bases from V and 3 bases from J, leaving 4 bases between. From germline, CDR1 is MDHEN and CDR2 SYDVKM. The variable domain in full, completed from reference TRBV28 and TRBJ1-4, reads DVKVTQSSRYLVKRTGEKVFLECVQDMDHENMFWYRQDPGLGLRLIYFSYDVKMKEKGDIPEGYSVSREKKERFSLILESASTNQTSMYLCASSQANEKLFFGSGTQLSVL.

There are a few counts of this clonotype. V gene TRBV28 combines with J gene TRBJ2-7; unclear D gene. The CDR3 extends over 12 amino acids. V was trimmed by 7 bases and J by 3 bases, leaving 10 bases between them. Germline loops: CDR1 MDHEN, CDR2 SYDVKM. The CDR3: CASKKDFYEQYF. The CDR3 nucleotides read TGTGCCAGCAAGAAGGATTTCTACGAGCAGTACTTC.

This clonotype has a count of ten or more. This sequence joins TRBV12-3 or TRBV12-4 and TRBJ1-1, with D uncertain. The CDR3 loop spans 11 amino acids. V lost 6 bases, J lost 6 bases, and 8 bases lay in between. The CDR3 sequence is CASSFNSEAFF. CDR3 in DNA: TGTGCCAGCAGCTTTAATTCTGAAGCTTTCTTT.

Note on this clonotype: A much bigger clone sits one base away, suggesting this may be a read error. The V gene is TRBV5-1, the J gene TRBJ2-2, with TRBD1 matching over 8 bases. J lost 3 bases, V lost 4 bases, and 2 bases had no gene match. Germline assignment: CDR1 SGHRS and CDR2 YFSETQ. The CDR3 covers 14 residues. CDR3 DNA: TGCGCCAGCAGCACGGGACAGGACACCGGGGAGCTGTTTTTT. Translating gives CASSTGQDTGELFF.

This clonotype came up a few times. The chain recombines TRBV6-1 with TRBJ1-3; D unresolved. The CDR3 extends over 16 amino acids. V was cut by 0 bases and J by 0 bases, with 9 bases left in between. Germline loops: CDR1 MNHNS, CDR2 SASEGT. DNA of the CDR3: TGTGCCAGCAGTGAAGCGTCGGGCAGCTCTGGAAACACCATATATTTT. This gives the protein CASSEASGSSGNTIYF.